This entry features one T cell receptor (beta chain) sequence. This sample stems from a study of blood T cell repertoires in COVID-19. Study summary: Samples came from the United States, Italy and Spain, spanning acute and convalescent COVID-19. In each case, the material was cDNA or gDNA derived from T cells, B-cell-depleted T cells, or PBMCs.

The CDR3 is 16 residues long. CDR1 is SGHVS and CDR2 is FNYEAQ in the germline V gene. Trimming took 3 bases from V and 3 from J, leaving 15 bases between them. This table comes from immunoSEQ multiplex PCR, and its TCRdb copy is limited to in-frame clones, with some not included. Altogether 55,000 or so clones are present, around 87% being singletons, with the ten largest covering around 6.9%. The receptor was derived from a man aged 55 to 70 with active or convalescent COVID-19. The sample was peripheral blood. V usage is TRBV7-6 and J usage is TRBJ1-3; weak D call: TRBD1 (5 bases). CDR3 in amino acids: CASSLGQGFRGNTIYF. CDR3 nucleotides: TGTGCCAGCAGCTTGGGTCAGGGTTTCCGTGGAAACACCATATATTTT.